This TCR beta chain was observed in a study of blood T cells in healthy people across ages (dated by TCRdb to the mid-2010s). Regarding the complete study: In model experiments, template switching captured roughly one uniquely barcoded TCR beta cDNA molecule for every two T cells. The study measured age-related changes in TCR beta repertoire diversity using deep sequencing normalized with unique cDNA molecular identifiers. Four age groups were formed from the donors: young (average approximately 15 years), middle-aged (around 41), aged (under 70) and long-lived (around 82). To avoid experimental bias, donors of different ages were spread randomly across the sequencing lanes. Two additional independent replicas of 1 million unique cDNA reads from the same blood draw were analyzed for two donors (one aged 18 to 30 and one aged 80 or older). Results and caveats for the whole study, not just this receptor: The long-lived group showed more naive CD4+ T cells, fewer expanded clones and increased TCR diversity than the aged group, suggesting age selection. A strong correlation was found between observed TCR beta diversity and the percentage of naive T cells measured by flow cytometry. Donor CMV infection status was unknown, potentially confounding age-related changes in expanded clonotypes. Since profiling was done on bulk unsorted PBMCs, naive and antigen-experienced compartments could not be conclusively compared. As age increased, observed TCR beta diversity per million T cells dropped in a roughly linear way, and a significant reduction was already evident by age roughly 36. Total diversity estimates from one million sequenced T cells were considered lower bounds and underestimates.

Systemically healthy Caucasian individuals from Russia, approximately 39 in total and aged 6 to 90 years, were included as donors. Ten milliliters of peripheral blood were drawn from each donor into EDTA-treated Vacutainer tubes. PBMCs were isolated by Ficoll-Paque density-gradient centrifugation, with at least 7 million obtained per sample. Trizol reagent was used to extract total RNA from PBMCs, with at least 5.5 micrograms per sample. For every donor, an aliquot of PBMCs went through flow cytometry to measure the percentages of naive CD45RAhigh/CD27high T cells. A word on this clonotype: Its antigen is currently not known. Per-base quality was not reported, and no clone a single base away is much larger than it.

Libraries were built with 5' RACE. Sequenced using an Illumina HiSeq 2500. The second PCR ran for roughly 6 to 11 cycles and used a J-beta primer mix along with a sample-barcoded 5' primer. A template-switch 5' adaptor carrying 12 random nucleotides introduced a unique molecular identifier onto each TCR beta cDNA molecule. At least 3 million CDR3-containing paired-end reads were obtained from each sample. All of the RNA was converted into first-strand cDNA using the Mint cDNA synthesis kit, with a TRBC-specific oligonucleotide serving as the primer. After uracil-DNA glycosylase treatment, a first 18-cycle PCR used universal primers M1SS and BC2_uni_R on all cDNA. Regarding the original processing steps: For normalization, 1 million high-quality reads, each with a distinct molecular identifier, were randomly selected from each sample. Reads sharing molecular identifiers were discarded rather than binned into consensus sequences. MiTCR, run with a Q25 quality threshold and the strictest error-elimination algorithm, handled CDR3 identification, clonotype clustering and error correction. A nonparametric unseen species model with Euler transformation was used to estimate lower-bound total TCR beta diversity. The public reads were reprocessed in TCRdb via fastp at Q25 and MiXCR, keeping in-frame beta chains. Under each unique CDR3 protein, matching rows form one entry showing the most common genes and DNA. The V and J calls shown here were made by TCRdb, not taken from the authors' results. In all, the sample holds 800,000 to 950,000 distinct CDR3 sequences, and about 34% of those were seen once. The ten largest clones capture under 15% of the sample.

This sequence originates from a man aged 18 to 29 in good health. What was sequenced was blood.

The sequenced DNA: TGTGCCAGCAGCCAAGATGTAACTAGCGGGGCTTACAATGAGCAGTACTTC. It translates to CASSQDVTSGAYNEQYF. The V gene is TRBV3-1 and the J gene is TRBJ2-5, with 10 central nucleotides matching TRBD2. V is trimmed back by 0 bases and J by 11 bases, and the junction contains 15 bases that no gene match accounts for. Reading from cysteine to phenylalanine, the CDR3 counts 17 amino acids. CDR3 DNA is the only sequence kept; it has 51 bases, read in frame from the first base. Via the germline V gene (reference sequence), CDR1 is LGHDT and CDR2 YNNKEL.